The entry below gives a single T cell receptor beta chain sequence along with its context. Repertoires were generated with immunoSEQ multiplex PCR, while TCRdb's copy carries only in-frame clones and drops some. The table has approximately 710,000 clones, roughly 88% seen once. The J segment lost 0 bases and the V segment lost 8 bases, leaving 2 bases of the junction unmatched. The germline gives CDR1 WSHSY, CDR2 SAAADI. The CDR3 runs to 13 residues. The data were taken from a study of shared clonotypes between healthy human individuals. This chain joins TRBV10-2 and TRBJ2-7; 9 nucleotides match TRBD1. The source is a man between 18 and 35 years old in good health. Some clones in this sample may be carry-over from other donors' samples. Sample: memory CD8+ T cells from PBMCs. The subset was: CD45RO+ cells pooled with CCR7-negative TemRA cells. The CDR3 sequence: CASPTGGSYEQYF. Written as DNA, the CDR3 is TGCGCCAGCCCGACAGGGGGCTCCTACGAGCAGTACTTC.